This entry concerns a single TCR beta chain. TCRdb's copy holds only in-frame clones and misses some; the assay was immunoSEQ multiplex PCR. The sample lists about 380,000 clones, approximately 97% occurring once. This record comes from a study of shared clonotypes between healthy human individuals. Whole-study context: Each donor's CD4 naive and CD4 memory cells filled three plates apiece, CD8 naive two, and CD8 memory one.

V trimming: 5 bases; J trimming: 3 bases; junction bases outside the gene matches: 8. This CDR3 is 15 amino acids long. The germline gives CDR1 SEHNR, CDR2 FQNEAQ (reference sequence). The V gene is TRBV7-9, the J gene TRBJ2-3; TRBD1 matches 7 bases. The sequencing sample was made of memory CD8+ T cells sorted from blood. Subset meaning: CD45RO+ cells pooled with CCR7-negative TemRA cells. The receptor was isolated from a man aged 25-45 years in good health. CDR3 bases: TGTGCCAGCAGCCCCACCGGGACAGCGACAGATACGCAGTATTTT. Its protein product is CASSPTGTATDTQYF.